This T cell receptor (beta chain) came from a study of early T cells in non-severe SARS-CoV-2 infection. Individual cDNA molecules each received unique molecular identifiers attached to them. TCRdb called the 5' RACE reads again in MiXCR, with one record for every CDR3 protein. The sample has about 76,000 distinct CDR3 sequences; around 10% are singletons. This clonotype has ten or more counts. Sequencing input: whole blood. The clonotype originates from an adult who was a healthcare worker with PCR-confirmed SARS-CoV-2 infection or an uninfected control (not recorded which).

CDR3 residues: CASSYGTSGVEQYF. The CDR3 coding sequence is TGTGCCAGCTCATACGGGACTAGCGGGGTCGAGCAGTACTTC. The chain carries TRBV18 and TRBJ2-7; the match to TRBD2 covers 13 bases. V was clipped by 5 bases and J by 6 bases; unmatched bases: 4. The length of the CDR3 is 14 residues. Looked up from germline, CDR1 is KGHSH and CDR2 is LQKENI. The full variable domain, rest sourced from reference TRBV18 and TRBJ2-7, is NAGVMQNPRHLVRRRGQEARLRCSPMKGHSHVYWYRQLPEEGLKFMVYLQKENIIDESGMPKERFSAEFPKEGPSILRIQQVVRGDSAAYFCASSYGTSGVEQYFGPGTRLTVT.